A selection of T cell receptor beta chains follows, all from one sample in a study of OX40 agonist ivuxolimab in advanced cancers. Data came from immunoSEQ multiplex PCR; TCRdb stores just in-frame clones and leaves some out. The repertoire holds around 74,000 clones, about 90% seen once, with 0.45% to 0.65% in the top ten. Sequencing used CD4+ or CD8+ T cells sorted from blood, obtained in a trial of the OX40 agonist ivuxolimab. These receptors originate from an adult with an advanced solid tumor such as melanoma, head and neck, liver or kidney cancer. The CDR3 runs from the conserved cysteine through the conserved F or W. D genes are given only for firm matches. Clone size, where shown, is once, few, many, or a class for clones that have expanded.

size	J	D	V	DNA	CDR3
.	TRBJ2-7	.	TRBV6-1	TGTGCCAGCAGTGAAGCGCTTCTAGGGGGGGACGAGCAGTACTTC	CASSEALLGGDEQYF
.	TRBJ1-2	.	TRBV4-3	TGCGCCAGCAGCCAAGATTACAGGGAGGGCTATGGCTACACCTTC	CASSQDYREGYGYTF
.	TRBJ2-1	.	TRBV2	TGTGCCAGCAGTGAACTAGCGTCTTACAATGAGCAGTTCTTC	CASSELASYNEQFF
.	TRBJ2-5	TRBD1	TRBV28	TGTGCCAGCAGTTCCTACCGAGGGGGCTATGAGACCCAGTACTTC	CASSSYRGGYETQYF
.	TRBJ2-3	.	TRBV18	TGTGCCAGCTCACCACTCGGACAAGGCACAGATACGCAGTATTTT	CASSPLGQGTDTQYF
.	TRBJ2-7	.	TRBV9	TGTGCCAGCAGCGTAGCGGGAGTCCCCTACGAGCAGTACTTC	CASSVAGVPYEQYF
once	TRBJ1-2	.	TRBV6-6	TGTGCCAGCAGTTCCACCCTCCGGGGGGCCGATGGCTACACCTTC	CASSSTLRGADGYTF
once	TRBJ2-1	.	TRBV4-2	TGTGCCAGCAGCCAAGAAGAGAGAGGGGATGAGCAGTTCTTC	CASSQEERGDEQFF
.	TRBJ2-1	.	TRBV4-1	TGCGCCAGCAGCCAAGACCACCTAGCCCGGGGAATCAACAATGAGCAGTTCTTC	CASSQDHLARGINNEQFF
once	TRBJ1-2	.	TRBV6-6	TGTGCCAGCAGACAACAGCGGCGTACCTATGGCTACACCTTC	CASRQQRRTYGYTF
.	TRBJ2-7	.	TRBV11-3	TGTGCCAGCAGCTTATATGGAGACTCTACCTACGAGCAGTACTTC	CASSLYGDSTYEQYF
.	TRBJ1-2	.	TRBV7-2	TGTGCCAGCAGCTTAGAGGGGACCCACTATGGCTACACCTTC	CASSLEGTHYGYTF
.	TRBJ1-1	TRBD1	TRBV28	TGTGCCAGCAGTCCCACGACAGGGGGGATCACTGAAGCTTTCTTT	CASSPTTGGITEAFF
once	TRBJ2-1	.	TRBV4-3	TGCGCCAGCAGCCAAGAAAAACGGGAGTTGGATGAGCAGTTCTTC	CASSQEKRELDEQFF
.	TRBJ2-7	.	TRBV28	TGTGCCAGCAGTTTATTTGGGGTCTCCTACGAGCAGTACTTC	CASSLFGVSYEQYF
.	TRBJ2-1	.	TRBV19	TGTGCCAGTAGCCGACAGAACAATGAGCAGTTCTTC	CASSRQNNEQFF
.	TRBJ1-1	.	TRBV18	TGTGCCAGCTCACCGATAGGGAAGAACACTGAAGCTTTCTTT	CASSPIGKNTEAFF
.	TRBJ1-2	TRBD1	TRBV7-8	TGTGCCAGCAGCCCGGACAGGGGGCTCCACCCGAACGGCTACACCTTC	CASSPDRGLHPNGYTF
.	TRBJ1-1	.	TRBV28	TGTGCCAGCAGTTCCCCCCGGGGGGGCCAGACTGAAGCTTTCTTT	CASSSPRGGQTEAFF
.	TRBJ2-5	.	TRBV18	TGTGCCAGCTCACCACCGACTAGGGGCGAAGAGACCCAGTACTTC	CASSPPTRGEETQYF
.	TRBJ2-5	TRBD2	TRBV5-4	TGTGCCAGCAGCTCCTACTCACTAGCGGGAGGGTTATACCAAGAGACCCAGTACTTC	CASSSYSLAGGLYQETQYF
.	TRBJ1-2	TRBD1	TRBV28	TGTGCCAGCTCGACGGGGACAGGATTAAACTATGGCTACACCTTC	CASSTGTGLNYGYTF
.	TRBJ1-2	TRBD1	TRBV10-3	TGTGCCATCAGTGATCGGGACAGGGGGACTAACTATGGCTACACCTTC	CAISDRDRGTNYGYTF
.	TRBJ1-4	TRBD1	TRBV5-1	TGCGCCAGCACCCTGGGGACAGGGGTTATAAATGAAAAACTGTTTTTT	CASTLGTGVINEKLFF
.	TRBJ1-5	.	TRBV30	TGTGCCTGGAGTGCCGCCGGTGTCAGGGGCAATCAGCCCCAGCATTTT	CAWSAAGVRGNQPQHF
.	TRBJ2-2	.	TRBV7-9	TGTGCCAGCAGCTCCACAGAAGAAGGAGGGGAGCTGTTTTTT	CASSSTEEGGELFF
.	TRBJ2-7	TRBD2	TRBV6-4	TGTGCCAGAAGACGGCCGGGACTAGCGTGTAGGCACGAGCAGTACTTC	CARRRPGLACRHEQYF
.	TRBJ1-3	TRBD1	TRBV18	TGTGCCAGCTCACCATCCATGGACAGGCCCGGGGGAAACACCATATATTTT	CASSPSMDRPGGNTIYF
.	TRBJ1-4	.	TRBV5-4	TGTGCCAGCAGCTTGGACCCCAGATGGGGTGAAAAACTGTTTTTT	CASSLDPRWGEKLFF
.	TRBJ1-2	.	TRBV19	TGTGCCAGTAAATCGGACGGGGGTGGCTACACCTTC	CASKSDGGGYTF
.	TRBJ1-1	.	TRBV7-2	TGTGCCAGCAGCTTATCAGGGTTAGACACTGAAGCTTTCTTT	CASSLSGLDTEAFF
.	TRBJ2-7	.	TRBV9	TGTGCCAGCAGCGGTCGGAACAGTCCCATTTCGGGCGAGCAGTACTTC	CASSGRNSPISGEQYF
.	TRBJ1-1	.	TRBV15	TGTGCCACCAGCAGAGATCCAGGGAACACTGAAGCTTTCTTT	CATSRDPGNTEAFF
.	TRBJ1-3	.	TRBV7-6	TGTGCCAGCAGCTTAGGTGGGGCCGGCCCTGGAAACACCATATATTTT	CASSLGGAGPGNTIYF
.	TRBJ2-7	.	TRBV7-6	TGTGCCAGCAGCCGACGAGAGGGGGAGCGGTACGAGCAGTACTTC	CASSRREGERYEQYF
.	TRBJ1-4	.	TRBV18	TGTGCCAGCTCACCCCTTTCCGTTGCAACTAATGAAAAACTGTTTTTT	CASSPLSVATNEKLFF
.	TRBJ2-1	TRBD1	TRBV18	TGTGCCAGCTCACCGTACGGACAGGGTGGGAGATATAAGCAGTTCTTC	CASSPYGQGGRYKQFF